The following is a T cell receptor beta chain sequence with its context. Its antigen is not known. Only in-frame clones appear in the TCRdb table, and some are missing; sequencing was by immunoSEQ multiplex PCR. The table records 75,000 to 95,000 clones, roughly 90% of them present only once. This entry is derived from a study of a mutant IDH1 vaccine in newly diagnosed glioma. Study in general: Visit V12 was at week 35; visit V13 was at week 47.

The V and J ends lost 1 base and 12 bases respectively, with 10 bases between them. Germline loops: CDR1 SEHNR, CDR2 FQNEAQ (reference sequence). The CDR3 is 12 amino acids. The time point is: week 47, end of study. What each vaccine dose contained was 300 ug of mutant IDH1 20-mer peptide, accompanied by topical imiquimod. Sequencing used PBMCs, obtained from a glioma patient whose treatment included an IDH1 peptide vaccine. This clonotype was sampled from a woman in her forties or fifties with glioma. The chain employs TRBV7-9 and TRBJ2-1, with no clear D. CDR3 loop: CASSLEGRRQFF. CDR3 in DNA: TGTGCCAGCAGCTTAGAGGGCAGGAGGCAGTTCTTC.